This T cell receptor (beta chain) is drawn from a study of T-cell memory formation after mild COVID-19. This clonotype was seen more than once but under ten times. A single record per CDR3 protein comes from TCRdb applying MiXCR to the 5' RACE reads. The sample consists of about 400,000 distinct CDR3 sequences, 13% to 15% of them appearing once. The V gene lost 2 bases and the J gene lost 2 bases, with 9 bases spanning the gap. Germline lookup yields CDR1 DFQATT and CDR2 SNEGSKA (reference sequence). This CDR3 region has 14 residues. The receptor was isolated from a man aged 18 to 29 who had mild COVID-19 (a few samples of this study predate the infection). Cell type and time point are not known. V usage is TRBV20-1 and J usage is TRBJ2-2; tentatively, D is TRBD2 (5 bases). Sequenced input: PBMCs or a T cell subset sorted from them (not recorded which). CDR3 bases: TGCAGTGCTAGACTAGCAGCAAACACCGGGGAGCTGTTTTTT. As protein: CSARLAANTGELFF.